This T cell receptor (beta chain) comes out of a study of T-cell reconstitution after alpha-beta-depleted transplantation in children. Findings and limits, study-wide: One year after transplant, T-cell counts and diversity came mostly from newly produced T cells. Where some patients showed high TCRbeta diversity at day 60, it came from recipient T cells and thymic progenitors that had survived. The origin of alpha-beta T cells about two months after transplant was reportedly several hundred expanded graft clones.

This clonotype was counted many times. Its antigen is not identified. Molecular barcoding with unique molecular identifiers was used for the TCRbeta library. TCRdb reprocessed the PCR reads with MiXCR, giving one entry per CDR3 protein. The sample contains 70,000 or so distinct CDR3 sequences, 11% of which appear only once. CDR1 and CDR2 (germline): SGHVS, FNYEAQ. This CDR3 spans 13 amino acids. V was shortened by 1 base and J by 2 bases, with 6 bases between the two germline ends. The V and J genes are TRBV7-6 and TRBJ2-7, with a weak D call TRBD1 (5 bases). Sequencing used PBMCs, obtained before TCRalphabeta/CD19-depleted stem cell transplant. This TCR derives from a boy aged 5-17 years with acute myeloid leukemia, due to receive a stem cell transplant. The CDR3 DNA follows: TGTGCCAGCAGCTTAGACAGGACCTACGAGCAGTACTTC. Translating it yields CASSLDRTYEQYF.